Below, one T cell receptor (beta chain) is given with its context. The antigen is undetermined. Germline loops: CDR1 SGHDT, CDR2 YYEEEE. The CDR3 is made up of 15 amino acids. This specimen comes from a study of blood T cells in healthy people across ages. Findings and limits, study-wide: Not knowing donor CMV status may have confounded expanded clonotype changes.

Sample-barcoded 5' priming and a J-beta primer mix drove a second PCR of roughly 7 to 11 cycles. TCRdb redid the calling of the 5' RACE reads with MiXCR, one entry per CDR3 protein. The top ten hold approximately 37% of the sample, which has 600,000 to 650,000 distinct CDR3 sequences, 58% seen once. The source material was blood. The chain joins TRBV5-6 to TRBJ2-4, with 10 bases that match TRBD2. The J call may be mistaken, given a closer DNA end match to TRBJ2-5. The TCR sequence derives from a man between 60 and 75 years old in good health. The CDR3 protein is CASSLALAGVETQYF. In DNA form, the CDR3 reads TGTGCCAGCAGCTTGGCCCTAGCGGGGGTGGAGACCCAGTACTTC.